The sequence of this T cell receptor beta chain was determined in a study of T-cell memory formation after mild COVID-19. Study in general: TCR clusters were mostly confined to one donor each. Regarding the study as a whole: Mainly CM and EM harbored the contracting CD4+ clones; mainly EMRA harbored the CD8+ ones.

Unmatched junction bases numbered 10, after V lost 6 bases and J lost 6 bases. This CDR3 is 15 amino acids long. To note about this clonotype: Its specificity is not known.

TCRdb analysed the 5' RACE reads with MiXCR anew, one entry per CDR3 protein. The sample has a few hundred thousand distinct CDR3 sequences; 20% to 25% are singletons. The receptor's source is an adult woman who had mild COVID-19 (a few samples of this study predate the infection). Cell type and time point are not known. Sequencing used PBMCs or a T cell subset sorted from them (not recorded which). The chain recombines TRBV12-3 or TRBV12-4 with TRBJ2-3; 9 bases match TRBD2. The CDR3 loop reads CASRETRGGLDTQYF. The CDR3, as DNA: TGTGCCAGCAGAGAGACGCGGGGGGGCTTGGATACGCAGTATTTT.